These 29 T cell receptor beta chains share one sample of origin, sequenced in a study of cytomegalovirus exposure and HLA in healthy donors. Primers included in the PCR were 60 Vbeta and 13 Jbeta primers. Libraries were prepared by immunoSEQ multiplex PCR; TCRdb keeps only in-frame clonotypes and omits some of them. The sample lists around 110,000 clones; roughly 82% were seen once. The sample was PBMCs. Receptors were obtained from a man aged 25-45 years in good health and CMV-seropositive.

V and J are TRBV6-5 and TRBJ2-7; perhaps TRBD1 as D (6 bases). Germline values: CDR1 MNHEY, CDR2 SVGAGI. The CDR3 sequence is 14 residues long. V lost 3 bases to trimming and J lost 4 bases, with 13 bases between them. This CDR3 is CASSYVGGIYEQYF. The CDR3 DNA sequence: TGTGCCAGCAGTTATGTAGGGGGTATTTACGAGCAGTACTTC.

The chain uses TRBV5-1 and TRBJ2-5; 10 positions match TRBD1. This CDR3 region has 15 residues. Unmatched junction bases numbered 3, after V lost 0 bases and J lost 4 bases. Germline values: CDR1 SGHRS, CDR2 YFSETQ. The chain's CDR3 is CASSLAGDRGETQYF. The DNA of the CDR3 is TGCGCCAGCAGCTTGGCCGGGGACAGGGGAGAGACCCAGTACTTC.

The gene calls are TRBV18 and TRBJ2-7, with TRBD2 as a possible D gene (7 bases). Trimming shortened V by 6 bases and J by 3 bases, and 18 bases separated the two germline ends. The CDR3 consists of 15 residues. The germline gives CDR1 KGHSH, CDR2 LQKENI. CDR3 loop: CASSIRGDTNYEQYF. CDR3 coding DNA: TGTGCCAGCTCTATTCGGGGGGACACGAACTACGAGCAGTACTTC.

The rearrangement links TRBV2 to TRBJ2-3; TRBD1 aligns across 9 bases. The CDR3 is made up of 16 amino acids. V trimming: 6 bases; J trimming: 5 bases; junction bases outside the gene matches: 12. CDR1 and CDR2 (germline): SNHLY, FYNNEI. The CDR3 nucleotides are TGTGCCAGCAGCCAAGGTGTACAGGGGGCAGAAGATACGCAGTATTTT. Its protein product is CASSQGVQGAEDTQYF.

The chain joins TRBV6-6 to TRBJ1-2; D is ambiguous. The CDR3 totals 13 residues. The V end lost 6 bases, the J end lost 7 bases, and 15 bases lay between the germline ends. Per the germline V gene, CDR1 is MNHNY and CDR2 is SVGAGI (reference sequence). CDR3 in amino acids: CASSPLNYFGYTF. CDR3 in DNA: TGTGCCAGCAGCCCACTAAACTATTTTGGCTACACCTTC.

The chain employs TRBV19 and TRBJ1-6; D remains ambiguous. There are 15 residues in the CDR3. Trimming took 9 bases from V and 9 from J, leaving 21 bases between them. Germline CDR1 LNHDA, CDR2 SQIVND (reference sequence). CDR3 DNA sequence: TGTGCCAGCGCCGCCCAGGTACCCAACATTTCACCCCTCCACTTT. It yields the protein CASAAQVPNISPLHF.

This chain links TRBV6-6 with TRBJ1-2; tentatively, D is TRBD1 (5 bases). CDR3 length equals 15 residues. Trimming took off 5 bases at V and 4 bases at J, with 17 bases between the two ends. Per germline, CDR1 MNHNY and CDR2 SVGAGI (reference sequence). The chain's CDR3 is CASSLTDILGYGYTF. The CDR3 nucleotides are TGTGCCAGCAGTCTCACGGACATTCTAGGCTATGGCTACACCTTC.

The chain is built from TRBV10-2 and TRBJ2-3; TRBD1 is a possible D gene (5 bases). The V gene's germline CDR1 is WSHSY and CDR2 SAAADI. Trimming removed 0 bases from V and 9 bases from J, with 22 bases in between. The CDR3 is 17 amino acids. CDR3 amino acids: CASSESTRFKGPKTQYF. CDR3 sequence (DNA): TGCGCCAGCAGTGAGTCGACACGATTTAAGGGGCCGAAGACGCAGTATTTT.

This clone has a handful of counts. This rearrangement joins TRBV5-4 to TRBJ2-5, with 8 positions matching TRBD1. CDR3 size: 17 residues. Losses at the gene ends were 1 base for V and 1 base for J; bases not matched to a gene: 9. Germline V lookup: CDR1 SGHNT, CDR2 YYREEE (reference sequence). CDR3 sequence reads: CASSLILTGAPQETQYF. For the CDR3, the DNA is TGTGCCAGCAGCTTGATCTTGACAGGGGCCCCCCAAGAGACCCAGTACTTC.

The chain combines TRBV7-9 with TRBJ2-1; no clear D. In germline, CDR1 is SEHNR, CDR2 FQNEAQ (reference sequence). Trimming took 6 bases from V and 9 from J, leaving 15 bases between them. The CDR3 length is 13 residues. CDR3 sequence reads: CASRVVASAEQFF. In DNA, the CDR3 is TGTGCCAGCAGAGTAGTAGCATCGGCTGAGCAGTTCTTC. Full variable domain (outside the CDR3, taken from reference TRBV7-9 and TRBJ2-1): DTGVSQNPRHKITKRGQNVTFRCDPISEHNRLYWYRQTLGQGPEFLTYFQNEAQLEKSRLLSDRFSAERPKGSFSTLEIQRTEQGDSAMYLCASRVVASAEQFFGPGTRLTVL.

The chain employs TRBV5-4 and TRBJ2-2; TRBD1 matches 9 bases. The CDR3 is 16 residues long. The V gene's germline CDR1 is SGHNT and CDR2 YYREEE (reference sequence). V trimming: 4 bases; J trimming: 4 bases; junction bases outside the gene matches: 8. The chain's CDR3 is CASSPRDRGVTGELFF. DNA for the CDR3: TGTGCCAGCAGCCCCCGCGACAGGGGGGTCACCGGGGAGCTGTTTTTT.

V is TRBV6-1 and J is TRBJ1-1; 7 nucleotides line up with TRBD1. The CDR3 spans 14 residues. J gave up 2 bases and V 10 bases, and 10 bases lay outside the gene matches. CDR1 and CDR2 from the germline V gene are MNHNS and SASEGT. CDR3: CAILEGAANTEAFF. CDR3 nucleotide sequence: TGTGCCATCCTCGAGGGGGCCGCTAACACTGAAGCTTTCTTT.

The CDR3 region has the DNA TGCAGTGCTAGCTGGAGTTATGGCTACACCTTC. Translating it yields CSASWSYGYTF. V usage is TRBV20-1 and J usage is TRBJ1-2, with D hard to call. Trimming shortened V by 3 bases and J by 5 bases, and 7 bases separated the two germline ends. CDR1 DFQATT and CDR2 SNEGSKA come from the germline V gene (reference sequence). The CDR3 spans 11 residues.

The chain employs TRBV4-1 and TRBJ1-4; D is undetermined. Germline values: CDR1 MGHRA, CDR2 YSYEKL. CDR3 length: 16 amino acids. Trimming shortened V by 4 bases and J by 0 bases, and 12 bases separated the two germline ends. The CDR3 loop is CASSRRTGTTNEKLFF. The CDR3 DNA reads as TGCGCCAGCAGCCGACGGACGGGGACAACTAATGAAAAACTGTTTTTT.

This clone was seen only once. CDR3 sequence: CASSLSTPSHYGYTF. In DNA, the CDR3 is TGTGCCAGCAGCTTATCGACACCTTCGCACTATGGCTACACCTTC. V and J are TRBV7-8 and TRBJ1-2, with D hard to call. Trimming took 2 bases from V and 3 from J, leaving 13 bases between them. Per germline, CDR1 SGHVS and CDR2 FQNEAQ. This CDR3 spans 15 amino acids.

This chain connects TRBV7-6 to TRBJ1-6, with 8 nucleotides matching TRBD1. V lost 3 bases to trimming and J lost 2 bases; unmatched junction nucleotides: 9. Looked up from germline, CDR1 is SGHVS and CDR2 is FNYEAQ. This CDR3 region has 18 residues. CDR3: CASSFLEQGDTYNSPLHF. In DNA form, the CDR3 reads TGTGCCAGCAGCTTTCTGGAACAGGGGGACACCTATAATTCACCCCTCCACTTT.

This sequence joins TRBV7-3 and TRBJ2-5; no firm D call. The germline V gene encodes CDR1 SGHTA and CDR2 FQGTGA. Trimming left V 5 bases short and J 5 bases short, with 12 bases between. The CDR3 is 13 residues long. CDR3 residues: CASSPVSGETQYF. The CDR3 DNA reads as TGTGCCAGCAGCCCAGTATCCGGGGAGACCCAGTACTTC.

The CDR3 coding sequence is TGTGCCAGCAGCTTAGGATCGGACAGGGTTAGCACAGATACGCAGTATTTT. It encodes CASSLGSDRVSTDTQYF. The chain combines TRBV11-3 with TRBJ2-3, with TRBD1 identical over 8 bases. This CDR3 is 17 amino acids long. CDR1 and CDR2 (germline): SGHNT, YENEEA. After removal of 1 base from V and 0 bases from J, the junction contained 6 bases not matched to a gene.

The CDR3 DNA sequence: TGTGCTAGTGGCACTCTCTCTGGAAACACCATATATTTT. It specifies CASGTLSGNTIYF. The rearrangement links TRBV12-5 to TRBJ1-3; D is undetermined. CDR3 size: 13 residues. The germline CDR1 and CDR2 sequences are LGHNT and FRNRAP. Trimming removed 6 bases from V and 0 bases from J, with 6 bases in between.

This chain joins TRBV19 and TRBJ2-7; 10 bases line up with TRBD1. CDR3 length: 17 residues. In germline, CDR1 is LNHDA, CDR2 SQIVND (reference sequence). V trimming: 3 bases; J trimming: 2 bases; junction bases outside the gene matches: 10. CDR3 nucleotide sequence: TGTGCCAGTAGTATCAATCAGCCGGGACAGGGGACCTACGAGCAGTACTTC. This encodes CASSINQPGQGTYEQYF.

CDR3 nucleotide sequence: TGTGCCAGCAGCCGGGGGAGGGGATCTCACACTGAAGCTTTCTTT. It encodes CASSRGRGSHTEAFF. The chain uses TRBV9 and TRBJ1-1; tentatively, D is TRBD1 (5 bases). This CDR3 spans 15 amino acids. V lost 4 bases, J lost 3 bases, and 16 bases lay in between. Germline loops: CDR1 SGDLS, CDR2 YYNGEE.

CDR3 residues: CASSPRTGSSTDTQYF. The CDR3 DNA reads TGTGCCAGCAGCCCCCGGACAGGATCTAGCACAGATACGCAGTATTTT. The genes are TRBV9 and TRBJ2-3, with 7 bases fitting TRBD1. Germline CDR1 reads SGDLS; CDR2 reads YYNGEE. This CDR3 contains 16 residues. Trimming at V came to 4 bases and at J to 0 bases, leaving 8 bases not matched to a gene.

The chain carries TRBV10-3 and TRBJ2-7; 9 bases line up with TRBD1. Germline V gene sequence: CDR1 ENHRY, CDR2 SYGVKD. The CDR3 consists of 14 residues. Trimming at V came to 8 bases and at J to 0 bases, leaving 5 bases not matched to a gene. CDR3 sequence reads: CAISDRGDSYEQYF. The CDR3 DNA sequence: TGTGCCATCTCGGACAGGGGCGACTCCTACGAGCAGTACTTC.

V gene TRBV27 combines with J gene TRBJ1-2; no clear D gene. Trimming removed 3 bases at V and 1 base at J, with 9 bases between. There are 14 residues in the CDR3. CDR1 and CDR2 (germline): MNHEY, SMNVEV (reference sequence). The CDR3, as DNA: TGTGCCAGCAGTTTTATAAGGAGTAACTATGGCTACACCTTC. It specifies CASSFIRSNYGYTF.

The genes are TRBV5-1 and TRBJ2-7; tentatively, D is TRBD1 (6 bases). Germline V gives CDR1 SGHRS, CDR2 YFSETQ. This CDR3 contains 15 residues. V shed 0 bases and J shed 5 bases, with 15 bases lying between them. CDR3: CASSLVGQGLNEQYF. The CDR3 nucleotides read TGCGCCAGCAGCTTGGTAGGCCAGGGGCTTAACGAGCAGTACTTC.

A note on this clone: This sample also contains other DNA sequences that code for the same CDR3. This sequence joins TRBV6-5 and TRBJ2-7, with a possible D match to TRBD1 (6 bases). Germline V gene sequence: CDR1 MNHEY, CDR2 SVGAGI. The CDR3 covers 16 residues. Trimming stripped 2 bases from V and 2 bases from J, with 16 bases between. The CDR3 loop is CASSYPTGKQTYEQYF. For the CDR3, the DNA is TGTGCCAGCAGTTACCCCACAGGGAAACAAACCTACGAGCAGTACTTC.

The genes are TRBV27 and TRBJ2-1; 7 positions match TRBD2. V was pared by 6 bases and J by 0 bases, with 5 bases of the junction left unmatched. Germline V CDR1 and CDR2: MNHEY, SMNVEV (reference sequence). This CDR3 comprises 15 residues. CDR3 protein: CASRKRGLSYNEQFF. The CDR3 bases are TGTGCCAGCAGGAAGCGGGGCCTCTCCTACAATGAGCAGTTCTTC.

The chain recombines TRBV6-1 with TRBJ1-1; maybe TRBD1 (5 bases). The CDR3 spans 16 residues. V was clipped by 4 bases and J by 2 bases, with 17 bases between them. Germline V gene sequence: CDR1 MNHNS, CDR2 SASEGT. CDR3: CASSGGIQVLNTEAFF. CDR3 nucleotides: TGTGCCAGCAGTGGCGGGATACAGGTTCTAAACACTGAAGCTTTCTTT.

The J gene is TRBJ2-1, the V gene TRBV5-4, with 8 nucleotides matching TRBD2. The junction had 4 bases not matched to a gene; V was cut back by 5 bases and J by 3 bases. The CDR3 totals 14 residues. From germline, CDR1 is SGHNT and CDR2 YYREEE (reference sequence). The CDR3 is CASRPGGVYNEQFF. The CDR3 nucleotides read TGTGCCAGCAGGCCGGGGGGGGTCTACAATGAGCAGTTCTTC.